The 20 T cell receptor beta chains below all came from one sample that was sequenced in a study of blood T cell repertoires in COVID-19. Repertoires were generated with immunoSEQ multiplex PCR, while TCRdb's copy carries only in-frame clones and drops some. The repertoire consists of about 50,000 clones, with roughly 83% occurring once and the leading ten covering approximately 2%. Material for sequencing was peripheral blood. All receptors derive from a woman aged 55-69 years with acute or convalescent COVID-19.

The chain recombines TRBV27 with TRBJ2-1, with 12 bases that match TRBD2. Germline CDR1 and CDR2: MNHEY and SMNVEV (reference sequence). The CDR3 totals 18 residues. With V trimmed by 4 bases and J by 0 bases, 7 bases remained unmatched. In DNA form, the CDR3 reads TGTGCCAGCAGTTCGCTGACTAGCGGGAGCATCTCCTACAATGAGCAGTTCTTC. This gives the protein CASSSLTSGSISYNEQFF.

The chain links TRBV6-5 to TRBJ2-7; 10 nucleotides match TRBD1. The CDR3 has 15 residues. The ends lost 4 bases at V and 6 bases at J; junction bases unmatched: 9. Per germline, CDR1 MNHEY and CDR2 SVGAGI. The CDR3, as DNA: TGTGCCAGCAGTTTTCTTACCGGGACAGGGGCCGAGCAGTACTTC. Its protein is CASSFLTGTGAEQYF.

The chain joins TRBV9 to TRBJ2-3; D gene ambiguous. V dropped 1 base and J dropped 5 bases, with 11 bases sitting between them. CDR1 is SGDLS and CDR2 is YYNGEE in the germline V gene. The CDR3 is 14 amino acids. The CDR3 DNA sequence: TGTGCCAGCAGCGTAAGTTCCGGCGGAGATACGCAGTATTTT. Translation gives CASSVSSGGDTQYF.

This chain links TRBV7-3 with TRBJ2-6; the match to TRBD1 covers 10 bases. The CDR3 consists of 19 residues. V gave up 1 base and J gave up 3 bases; unmatched junction bases: 9. CDR1 and CDR2 from the germline V gene are SGHTA and FQGTGA. CDR3 nucleotide sequence: TGTGCCAGCAGCTTAAAGCTTGGACAGGGGGGCTTTGGGGCCAACGTCCTGACTTTC. Translated, it gives CASSLKLGQGGFGANVLTF.

The sample holds one count of this clone. The chain employs TRBV7-2 and TRBJ2-1, with D perhaps TRBD1 (5 bases). The CDR3 covers 16 residues. V was pared by 5 bases and J by 0 bases, with 14 bases between. In germline, CDR1 is SGHTA, CDR2 FQGNSA. The CDR3 DNA sequence: TGTGCCAGCAGCGGCCGGACAAGGAGCTCCTACAATGAGCAGTTCTTC. The encoded protein is CASSGRTRSSYNEQFF.

The chain employs TRBV3-1 (or the pseudogene TRBV3-2) and TRBJ1-2, with D possibly matching TRBD1 (5 bases). V lost 1 base and J 4 bases, leaving 16 bases between the germline ends. The CDR3 has 16 amino acids. Looked up from germline, CDR1 is LGHDT and CDR2 is YNNKEL (reference sequence). The CDR3 DNA is TGTGCCAGCAGCCAAGCGGTTACGGGACTCGGCTATGGCTACACCTTC. It yields the protein CASSQAVTGLGYGYTF.

V gene TRBV19 combines with J gene TRBJ1-1; tentative D call: TRBD1 (6 bases). The CDR3 sequence is 14 residues long. The germline CDR1 and CDR2 sequences are LNHDA and SQIVND (reference sequence). Trimming pared 7 bases from V and 4 bases from J, leaving 16 bases between. The CDR3 reads CASKDTRGGTEAFF. CDR3 in DNA: TGTGCCAGTAAGGATACCAGGGGCGGCACTGAAGCTTTCTTT.

The V and J genes are TRBV3-1 (or the pseudogene TRBV3-2) and TRBJ2-7; 10 bases map to TRBD1. Trimming cost V 1 base and J 7 bases; bases outside gene matches: 7. Germline loops: CDR1 LGHDT, CDR2 YNNKEL (reference sequence). This CDR3 has 15 residues. CDR3 amino acids: CASSQVGQGVREQYF. The DNA of the CDR3 is TGTGCCAGCAGCCAAGTCGGACAGGGGGTGAGGGAGCAGTACTTC.

The chain joins TRBV5-6 to TRBJ2-5, with 16 bases aligning to TRBD2. This CDR3 contains 17 residues. Trimming took 4 bases from V and 4 from J; bases not matched to a gene: 7. Germline CDR1 is SGHDT and CDR2 is YYEEEE. CDR3 sequence: CASSRGTSGGARETQYF. CDR3 coding DNA: TGTGCCAGCAGCCGCGGGACTAGCGGGGGGGCACGAGAGACCCAGTACTTC. The full variable domain, completed using reference TRBV5-6 and TRBJ2-5, is DAGVTQSPTHLIKTRGQQVTLRCSPKSGHDTVSWYQQALGQGPQFIFQYYEEEERQRGNFPDRFSGHQFPNYSSELNVNALLLGDSALYLCASSRGTSGGARETQYFGPGTRLLVL.

The V call is TRBV6-6, the J call TRBJ1-2, with a tentative D call TRBD1 (5 bases). The CDR3 sequence is 17 residues long. Germline-derived CDR1 and CDR2 are MNHNY and SVGAGI (reference sequence). V was trimmed by 5 bases and J by 1 base, leaving 20 bases between them. This chain's CDR3 is CASSPRTLDLSNYGYTF. The CDR3, as DNA: TGTGCCAGCAGTCCACGGACACTGGACCTCAGTAACTATGGCTACACCTTC.

The V call is TRBV19, the J call TRBJ1-2, with a tentative D call TRBD1 (5 bases). The ends were cut back, 2 bases at V and 3 bases at J, with 19 bases in the middle. The germline gives CDR1 LNHDA, CDR2 SQIVND (reference sequence). The CDR3 totals 17 residues. As DNA, the CDR3 is TGTGCCAGTAGTATAACCGACAGTCGTACACCCGACTATGGCTACACCTTC. Amino acid sequence: CASSITDSRTPDYGYTF. Full variable domain (rest looked up from reference TRBV19 and TRBJ1-2): DGGITQSPKYLFRKEGQNVTLSCEQNLNHDAMYWYRQDPGQGLRLIYYSQIVNDFQKGDIAEGYSVSREKKESFPLTVTSAQKNPTAFYLCASSITDSRTPDYGYTFGSGTRLTVV.

The gene calls are TRBV24-1 and TRBJ2-1, with 11 bases lining up with TRBD2. V shed 4 bases and J 7 bases; nucleotides not matched to a gene: 8. This CDR3 region has 16 residues. Germline V lookup: CDR1 KGHDR, CDR2 SFDVKD. The CDR3 sequence is CATSDSGLAESNEQFF. The CDR3 bases are TGTGCCACCAGTGACTCGGGACTAGCGGAAAGTAATGAGCAGTTCTTC.

This clone was observed once. The V and J genes are TRBV7-9 and TRBJ2-7; D is unresolved. Germline CDR1 and CDR2: SEHNR and FQNEAQ (reference sequence). V was pared by 5 bases and J by 3 bases, with 11 bases between. This CDR3 spans 13 amino acids. This chain's CDR3 is CASSPSEVYEQYF. The CDR3 coding sequence is TGTGCCAGCAGCCCTAGTGAGGTCTACGAGCAGTACTTC.

The chain couples TRBV4-2 to TRBJ1-3; D is perhaps TRBD1 (5 bases). V was trimmed by 4 bases and J by 2 bases, leaving 15 bases between them. This CDR3 contains 16 residues. Germline lookup yields CDR1 LGHNA and CDR2 YNFKEQ. CDR3 sequence: CASSLGGTGAGNTIYF. CDR3 nucleotide sequence: TGTGCCAGCAGCCTCGGGGGTACGGGGGCTGGAAACACCATATATTTT.

This chain uses TRBV16 with TRBJ1-5; TRBD1 matches at 8 bases. Germline CDR1 reads KGHSY; CDR2 reads FQNENV. The CDR3 contains 15 residues. With 3 bases clipped from V and 6 bases from J, the junction kept 7 bases outside the gene matches. The CDR3 region has the DNA TGTGCCAGCAGCCACTCCGGACAGGGAGGTCAGCCCCAGCATTTT. Protein product: CASSHSGQGGQPQHF. The variable domain in full, with the rest retrieved from reference TRBV16 and TRBJ1-5, is GEEVAQTPKHLVRGEGQKAKLYCAPIKGHSYVFWYQQVLKNEFKFLISFQNENVFDETGMPKERFSAKCLPNSPCSLEIQATKLEDSAVYFCASSHSGQGGQPQHFGDGTRLSIL.

The gene calls are TRBV2 and TRBJ1-3; D might be TRBD1 (5 bases). Between the trimmed V and J ends, which lost 6 bases and 4 bases, there was a span of 10 bases. The CDR3 is 13 amino acids. Looked up from germline, CDR1 is SNHLY and CDR2 is FYNNEI. The CDR3: CASRPGVGNTIYF. The DNA for the CDR3 is TGTGCCAGCAGACCGGGGGTCGGAAACACCATATATTTT.

The J gene is TRBJ2-3, the V gene TRBV7-3, with 8 bases that match TRBD1. The CDR3 contains 15 residues. Germline V CDR1 and CDR2: SGHTA, FQGTGA. V trimming: 5 bases; J trimming: 6 bases; junction bases outside the gene matches: 10. The CDR3 loop is CASSLIQGASDTQYF. CDR3 coding DNA: TGTGCCAGCAGCCTCATTCAGGGGGCTAGTGATACGCAGTATTTT.

The rearrangement joins TRBV4-1 to TRBJ2-1; 9 nucleotides agree with TRBD2. Trimming at V came to 0 bases and at J to 7 bases, leaving 10 bases not matched to a gene. This CDR3 comprises 17 residues. CDR1 is MGHRA, CDR2 YSYEKL, per germline. CDR3 protein: CASSQEAIASGTNEQFF. CDR3 nucleotide sequence: TGCGCCAGCAGCCAAGAGGCAATCGCTAGCGGGACTAATGAGCAGTTCTTC.

In DNA, the CDR3 is TGTGCCAGTACCTCGGACTGGAGCACAGATACGCAGTATTTT. Protein product: CASTSDWSTDTQYF. The V and J genes are TRBV19 and TRBJ2-3; tentatively, D is TRBD2 (5 bases). Germline CDR1 is LNHDA and CDR2 is SQIVND (reference sequence). V lost 7 bases, J lost 0 bases, and 11 bases lay in between. CDR3 size: 14 residues.

The chain carries TRBV5-1 and TRBJ1-1; 11 bases line up with TRBD1. Trimming cost V 3 bases and J 4 bases; bases outside gene matches: 5. CDR3 size: 15 residues. Germline V gene data show CDR1 as SGHRS and CDR2 as YFSETQ. CDR3 protein: CASSSPGQGGTEAFF. The CDR3 DNA reads TGCGCCAGCAGCTCCCCGGGACAGGGGGGCACTGAAGCTTTCTTT.